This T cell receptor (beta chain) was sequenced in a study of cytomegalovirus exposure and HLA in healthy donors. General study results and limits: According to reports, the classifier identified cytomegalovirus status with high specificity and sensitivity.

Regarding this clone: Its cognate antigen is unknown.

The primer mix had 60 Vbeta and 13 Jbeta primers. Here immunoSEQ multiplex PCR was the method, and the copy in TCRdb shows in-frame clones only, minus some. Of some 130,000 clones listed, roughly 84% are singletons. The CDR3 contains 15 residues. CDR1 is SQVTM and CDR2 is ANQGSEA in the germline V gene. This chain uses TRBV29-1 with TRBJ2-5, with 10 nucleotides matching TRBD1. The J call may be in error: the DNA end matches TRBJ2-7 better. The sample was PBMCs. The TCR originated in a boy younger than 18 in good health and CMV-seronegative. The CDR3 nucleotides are TGCAGCGTTGCCGGGACAGGGGTCTCAGCCTACGAGCAGTACTTC. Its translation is CSVAGTGVSAYEQYF.